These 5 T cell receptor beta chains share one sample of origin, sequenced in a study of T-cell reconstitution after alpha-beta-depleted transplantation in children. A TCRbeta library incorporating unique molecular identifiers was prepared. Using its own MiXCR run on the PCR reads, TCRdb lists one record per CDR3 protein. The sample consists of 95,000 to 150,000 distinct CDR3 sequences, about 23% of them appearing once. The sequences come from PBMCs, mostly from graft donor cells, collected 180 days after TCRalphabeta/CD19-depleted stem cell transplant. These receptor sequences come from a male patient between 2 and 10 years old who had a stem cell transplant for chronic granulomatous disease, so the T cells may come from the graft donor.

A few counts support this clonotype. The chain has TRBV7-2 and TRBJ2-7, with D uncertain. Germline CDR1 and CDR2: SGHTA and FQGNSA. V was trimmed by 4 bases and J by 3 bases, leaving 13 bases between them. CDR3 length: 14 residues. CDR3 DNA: TGTGCCAGCAGCTCCCGTTTGGGTGACTACGAGCAGTACTTC. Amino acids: CASSSRLGDYEQYF. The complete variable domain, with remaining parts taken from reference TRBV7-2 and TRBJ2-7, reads GAGVSQSPSNKVTEKGKDVELRCDPISGHTALYWYRQSLGQGLEFLIYFQGNSAPDKSGLPSDRFSAERTGGSVSTLTIQRTQQEDSAVYLCASSSRLGDYEQYFGPGTRLTVT.

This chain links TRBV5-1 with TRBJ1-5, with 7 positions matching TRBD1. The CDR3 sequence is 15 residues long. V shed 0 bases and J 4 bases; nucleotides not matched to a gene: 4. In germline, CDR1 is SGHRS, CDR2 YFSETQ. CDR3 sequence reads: CASSLGGTANQPQHF. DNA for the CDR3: TGCGCCAGCAGCTTGGGGGGGACAGCTAATCAGCCCCAGCATTTT.

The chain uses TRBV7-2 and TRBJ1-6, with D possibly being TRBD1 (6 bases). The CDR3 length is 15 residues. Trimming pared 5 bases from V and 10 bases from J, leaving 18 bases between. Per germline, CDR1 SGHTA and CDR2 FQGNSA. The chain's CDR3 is CASSPRGWILSPLHF. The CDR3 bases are TGTGCCAGCAGCCCCAGGGGATGGATCCTATCACCCCTCCACTTT.

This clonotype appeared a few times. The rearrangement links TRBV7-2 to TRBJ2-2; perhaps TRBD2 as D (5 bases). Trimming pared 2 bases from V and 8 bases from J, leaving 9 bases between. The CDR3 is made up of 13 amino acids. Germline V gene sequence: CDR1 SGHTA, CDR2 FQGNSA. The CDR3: CASSLISGGELFF. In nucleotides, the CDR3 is TGTGCCAGCAGCTTAATATCGGGGGGGGAGCTGTTTTTT.

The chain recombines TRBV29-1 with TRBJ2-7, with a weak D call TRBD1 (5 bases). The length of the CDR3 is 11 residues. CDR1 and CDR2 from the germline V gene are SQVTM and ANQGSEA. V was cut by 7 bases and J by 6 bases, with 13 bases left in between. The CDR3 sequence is CSAIQGSEQYF. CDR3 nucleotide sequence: TGCAGCGCCATTCAGGGTTCCGAGCAGTACTTC.